The rows below give T cell receptor beta chains drawn from one sample of a study of Ad26.COV2.S vaccination and SARS-CoV-2 variants. Profiling relied on immunoSEQ multiplex PCR, and the TCRdb table lists in-frame clones only, not all of them. The sample comprises 500,000 or so clones, about 83% of which are singletons, and 9.5% to 15% rests with the top ten. The source material was peripheral blood, sampled in a trial of Ad26.COV2.S vaccine versus placebo. The source of these receptors is a person aged 18-60 years who received the Ad26.COV2.S COVID-19 vaccine or a placebo. CDR3s include the opening cysteine and the closing phenylalanine or tryptophan. D genes are given only for firm matches. Some rows mark clone size as missing; the rest say once, few, many or name a class of expanded clone.

D gene	CDR3 length	clone size	V gene	J gene	CDR3 DNA	CDR3 protein
.	15	.	TRBV7-2	TRBJ2-1	TGTGCCAGCAGCTTAGGTGGACACGGGAACAATGAGCAGTTCTTC	CASSLGGHGNNEQFF
.	15	.	TRBV18	TRBJ2-1	TGTGCCAGCTCACCGGGGGCTAGGGAAGGTAATGAGCAGTTCTTC	CASSPGAREGNEQFF
TRBD1	14	.	TRBV28	TRBJ2-4	TGTGCCAGCAGCTCGACAGGGCTGTTTAGCATTCAGTACTTC	CASSSTGLFSIQYF
TRBD1	14	once	TRBV19	TRBJ2-3	TGTGCCAGTAGTCCAGGGGGCCAGACAGATACGCAGTATTTT	CASSPGGQTDTQYF
.	13	.	TRBV24-1	TRBJ2-3	TGTGCCACGTCGGAGGGTAGCACAGATACGCAGTATTTT	CATSEGSTDTQYF
TRBD2	16	.	TRBV3-1/TRBV3-2	TRBJ2-2	TGTGCCAGCACGCCTAGCGGGAGGGCAAGAAACGGGGAGCTGTTTTTT	CASTPSGRARNGELFF
TRBD1	14	.	TRBV27	TRBJ2-5	TGTGCCAGCGGACGGACAGGGAGGACAGAGACCCAGTACTTC	CASGRTGRTETQYF
TRBD1	15	.	TRBV7-3	TRBJ2-5	TGTGCCAGCAGCTCCGGACAGGGGGGGCAAGAGACCCAGTACTTC	CASSSGQGGQETQYF
.	13	once	TRBV9	TRBJ2-1	TGTGCCAGCAGCGTTCAGGGCTACAATGAGCAGTTCTTC	CASSVQGYNEQFF
.	17	.	TRBV4-2	TRBJ2-3	TGTGCCAGCAGCCCCTCAAACAGGGAAATAATTCTGGATACGCAGTATTTT	CASSPSNREIILDTQYF
TRBD1	16	.	TRBV6-1	TRBJ1-4	TGTGCCAGCAGTGCCCCAACAGGGGGGTCTAATGAAAAACTGTTTTTT	CASSAPTGGSNEKLFF
TRBD2	14	.	TRBV6-2/TRBV6-3	TRBJ2-7	TGTGCCAGCAGTTCAGCGGGAGGGTCCTACGAGCAGTACTTC	CASSSAGGSYEQYF
.	13	.	TRBV9	TRBJ2-3	TGTGCCAGCAATCCCGGACCCACAGATACGCAGTATTTT	CASNPGPTDTQYF
TRBD1	15	.	TRBV11-3	TRBJ2-3	TGTGCCAGCAGCTTAGGTACAGGGGACACAGATACGCAGTATTTT	CASSLGTGDTDTQYF
.	13	.	TRBV5-4	TRBJ1-2	TGTGCCAGCAGCCAGGACGGGAACTATGGCTACACCTTC	CASSQDGNYGYTF
.	14	.	TRBV9	TRBJ1-2	TGTGCCAGCAGCGTAGGAAGGGGCAACTATGGCTACACCTTC	CASSVGRGNYGYTF
.	13	.	TRBV28	TRBJ1-2	TGTGCCAGCAGTTCCGGGCCGGGCGGTGGCTACACCTTC	CASSSGPGGGYTF
.	14	.	TRBV12-5	TRBJ2-3	TGTGCTAGTGGTTCAGGAGGGTACACAGATACGCAGTATTTT	CASGSGGYTDTQYF
.	14	.	TRBV4-1	TRBJ2-2	TGCGCCAGCAGTGAATCGGGTAACACCGGGGAGCTGTTTTTT	CASSESGNTGELFF
TRBD1	14	once	TRBV4-1	TRBJ1-2	TGCGCCAGCAGCCAAGGGGACAGAAACTATGGCTACACCTTC	CASSQGDRNYGYTF
.	15	.	TRBV19	TRBJ2-7	TGTGCCAGTAGTCTCTACCACAGAGATTCCTACGAGCAGTACTTC	CASSLYHRDSYEQYF
.	11	.	TRBV12-3/TRBV12-4	TRBJ1-5	TGTGCCAGCAGTTTGGGGGTAGGCCAGCATTTT	CASSLGVGQHF
.	10	.	TRBV20-1	TRBJ2-7	TGCAGTGCCTCGATTAACGAGCAGTACTTC	CSASINEQYF
.	14	.	TRBV28	TRBJ2-5	TGTGCCAGCAGTCCCTTTGGTCGGGGGGAGACCCAGTACTTC	CASSPFGRGETQYF
.	14	.	TRBV18	TRBJ2-2	TGTGCCAGCTCCAACCAACGGAACACCGGGGAGCTGTTTTTT	CASSNQRNTGELFF
.	14	.	TRBV19	TRBJ1-5	TGTGCCAGTAGTATCTCCGGGAGCAATCAGCCCCAGCATTTT	CASSISGSNQPQHF
TRBD2	18	once	TRBV28	TRBJ2-2	TGTGCCAGCAGTTTATGGGCGGTGGGACTAGCGGGAGCCGGGGAGCTGTTTTTT	CASSLWAVGLAGAGELFF
.	14	.	TRBV10-3	TRBJ1-2	TGTGCCATCCAGACCGACCGGGATATATATGGCTACACCTTC	CAIQTDRDIYGYTF
.	12	.	TRBV6-5	TRBJ2-3	TGTGCCAGCACTCCAGGGGGGGATACGCAGTATTTT	CASTPGGDTQYF
TRBD2	18	.	TRBV15	TRBJ2-1	TGTGCCACCAGCAGAGAAGGTAGCGGGAGTCGGTCCTACAATGAGCAGTTCTTC	CATSREGSGSRSYNEQFF
TRBD2	15	.	TRBV11-2	TRBJ2-1	TGTGCCAGCAGCTCCTCGGGGACTAGTTTCCATGAGCAGTTCTTC	CASSSSGTSFHEQFF
TRBD1	13	.	TRBV19	TRBJ1-2	TGTGCCAGTAGTCCGACAGGGTCCCGTGGCTACACCTTC	CASSPTGSRGYTF
TRBD1	15	.	TRBV19	TRBJ1-6	TGTGCCAGTAGGATGGGACAGGGGAATAATTCACCCCTCCACTTT	CASRMGQGNNSPLHF
TRBD2	16	once	TRBV9	TRBJ2-1	TGTGCCAGCAGCCGGACCCGACTAGCGGTGGGGAATGAGCAGTTCTTC	CASSRTRLAVGNEQFF
.	13	.	TRBV19	TRBJ1-5	TGTGCCAGTAAGGGCAGGGGAATTCAGCCCCAGCATTTT	CASKGRGIQPQHF
.	15	few	TRBV7-3	TRBJ1-5	TGTGCCAGCAGCTTAACGTTAAGGGTCCATCAGCCCCAGCATTTT	CASSLTLRVHQPQHF
.	16	.	TRBV7-8	TRBJ2-6	TGTGCCAGCAGCTTAGCTGCCAGGGTTGGGGCCAACGTCCTGACTTTC	CASSLAARVGANVLTF